This entry describes one T cell receptor beta chain. The sample originates from a study of T cells in tuberculosis. Time point noted: new active TB diagnosis, blood taken before or within 7 days of starting treatment. Some clones are missing from TCRdb's copy, which holds only in-frame ones; the method was immunoSEQ multiplex PCR. The table lists under 40,000 clones, roughly 95% of them singletons. CDR3 length equals 14 residues. Germline V CDR1 and CDR2: GTSNPN, SVGIG (reference sequence). V lost 1 base, J lost 5 bases, and 1 base stayed unmatched. Specimen: PBMCs, collected at tuberculosis diagnosis. The chain is built from TRBV30 and TRBJ1-5, with 11 bases matching TRBD1. The origin of this receptor is an adult with tuberculosis. The CDR3 protein is CAWSEDRGHQPQHF. CDR3 DNA sequence: TGTGCCTGGAGTGAGGACAGGGGGCATCAGCCCCAGCATTTT. Together with reference TRBV30 and TRBJ1-5, the CDR3 gives the full variable domain: SQTIHQWPATLVQPVGSPLSLECTVEGTSNPNLYWYRQAAGRGLQLLFYSVGIGQISSEVPQNLSASRPQDRQFILSSKKLLLSDSGFYLCAWSEDRGHQPQHFGDGTRLSIL.